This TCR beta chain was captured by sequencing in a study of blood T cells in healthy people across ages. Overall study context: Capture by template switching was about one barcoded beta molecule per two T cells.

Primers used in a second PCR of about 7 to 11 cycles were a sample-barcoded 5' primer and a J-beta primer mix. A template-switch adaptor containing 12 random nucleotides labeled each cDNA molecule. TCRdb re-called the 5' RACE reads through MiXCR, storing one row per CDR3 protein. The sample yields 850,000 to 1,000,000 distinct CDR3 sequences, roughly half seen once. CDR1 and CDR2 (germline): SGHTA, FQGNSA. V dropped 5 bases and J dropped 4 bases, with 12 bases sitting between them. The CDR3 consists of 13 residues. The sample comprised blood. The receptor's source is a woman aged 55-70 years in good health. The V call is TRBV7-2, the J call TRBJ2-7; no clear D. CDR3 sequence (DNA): TGTGCCAGCAGCGTAGAGAGGCGATACGAGCAGTACTTC. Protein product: CASSVERRYEQYF.